This T cell receptor (beta chain) stems from a study of breast tumors, draining lymph nodes, adjacent tissues. Breast cancer patients provided tissue from their axillary draining lymph nodes. This clonotype occurred many times. This may be a read error: a much more frequent sequence differs by one nucleotide. The missing conserved phenylalanine or tryptophan at the end of this CDR3 makes a read error likely. CDR1 and CDR2 (germline): SGHTA, FQGNSA. With 5 bases removed from V and 2 bases from J, the gap between germline ends came to 15 bases. This CDR3 is built from 15 residues. Each CDR3 protein gets one entry after TCRdb re-called the multiplex PCR reads with MiXCR. The sample holds over 130,000 distinct CDR3 sequences, 30% to 35% seen once.

The chain uses TRBV7-2 and TRBJ1-2, with unresolved D. Material for sequencing was axillary lymph node tissue. The TCR was taken from a female donor with breast cancer. Some clones in this sample may be carry-over from other donors' samples. This CDR3 is CASSLDGSTNYGYTI. Here the CDR3 DNA reads TGTGCCAGCAGCCTAGACGGGAGCACCAACTATGGCTACACCATC.